The rows below give T cell receptor beta chains drawn from one sample of a study of shared clonotypes between healthy human individuals. Clones were read by immunoSEQ multiplex PCR, and TCRdb kept only the in-frame ones, dropping some. The sample carries 2.5 million or so clones, approximately 90% recorded once. The specimen sequenced was naive CD4+ T cells sorted from blood. The origin of the receptors is a man aged 18 to 29 in good health. Both conserved end residues are part of each CDR3.

CASSYGNGAGNTIYF	TRBV6-5	TRBJ1-3
CASSLVTSVETQYF	TRBV5-4	TRBJ2-5
CASSELGQHYGYTF	TRBV10-2	TRBJ1-2
CASSLAFHHSYNEQFF	TRBV7-9	TRBJ2-1
CASSFGMHTEAFF	TRBV28	TRBJ1-1
CASSPLGLPGTDTQYF	TRBV13	TRBJ2-3
CASSEATGEAQHF	TRBV2	TRBJ1-5
CAAASATDEQFF	TRBV10-3	TRBJ2-1
CASTMTGTDGYTF	TRBV19	TRBJ1-2
CASSLGGVSNEKLFF	TRBV5-1	TRBJ1-4
CASSPLSTDTQYF	TRBV11-2	TRBJ2-3
CASSFRNTETQYF	TRBV5-4	TRBJ2-5
CAWSPRTGVNSPLHF	TRBV30	TRBJ1-6
CASRRAGGDEQFF	TRBV6-5	TRBJ2-1
CASSTNRRRTGGTDTQYF	TRBV7-8	TRBJ2-3
CASSLVLTTGVNYGYTF	TRBV7-8	TRBJ1-2
CASRVFTEAFF	TRBV25-1	TRBJ1-1
CSVGRDGNTGELFF	TRBV29-1	TRBJ2-2
CASSLGLAGELFF	TRBV7-8	TRBJ2-2
CASSMRRGNEQYF	TRBV19	TRBJ2-7
CASGGRGTREQYF	TRBV19	TRBJ2-7
CASSPGGGKETQYF	TRBV18	TRBJ2-5
CASSVEATIYGYTF	TRBV2	TRBJ1-2
CASREDWDRNLSYEQYF	TRBV2	TRBJ2-7
CAISALKDTEAFF	TRBV10-3	TRBJ1-1
CASSLSGKDTDTQYF	TRBV7-7	TRBJ2-3
CASSFTQTNTGELFF	TRBV2	TRBJ2-2
CASSLDRGRFTEAFF	TRBV7-9	TRBJ1-1
CASSSGTAGGNTIYF	TRBV5-1	TRBJ1-3
CASSLAPPTGTGELFF	TRBV11-3	TRBJ2-2
CASTRLGGTDTQYF	TRBV6-1	TRBJ2-3
CASSFVGSAKNIQYF	TRBV7-2	TRBJ2-4
CASSLAEWGDLFNEQFF	TRBV5-8	TRBJ2-1
CASSIQGPSSYEQYF	TRBV6-5	TRBJ2-7
CASSLGASGNHEQYF	TRBV7-9	TRBJ2-7
CASSSGLANEQFF	TRBV5-1	TRBJ2-1
CASSLVIRNEQYF	TRBV11-2	TRBJ2-7
CTSSQDGQGCQPQHF	TRBV1	TRBJ1-5
CASSQEWTSGGVGFEQFF	TRBV4-2	TRBJ2-1
CATSSFTGGYTF	TRBV15	TRBJ1-2
CASSTSGTVYGYTF	TRBV19	TRBJ1-2
CSVEDSTNSPDEQFF	TRBV29-1	TRBJ2-1
CASSLDRGETQYF	TRBV5-6	TRBJ2-5
CATGDPRTGVYEQYF	TRBV27	TRBJ2-7